This T cell receptor beta chain was captured by sequencing in a study of control samples from healthy donors and cancer patients. Repertoires were generated with immunoSEQ multiplex PCR, while TCRdb's copy carries only in-frame clones and drops some. This table holds 91,000 or so clones, 91% found once. After removal of 4 bases from V and 6 bases from J, the junction contained 5 bases not matched to a gene. Germline loops: CDR1 MNHEY, CDR2 SVGAGI. This CDR3 contains 13 residues. The chain uses TRBV6-5 and TRBJ1-1; 7 bases line up with TRBD1. Sequenced material: blood. This receptor was obtained from a woman younger than 45 in good health. CDR3 in amino acids: CASSSRTGPEAFF. The CDR3 region has the DNA TGTGCCAGCAGTTCCCGGACAGGACCTGAAGCTTTCTTT.